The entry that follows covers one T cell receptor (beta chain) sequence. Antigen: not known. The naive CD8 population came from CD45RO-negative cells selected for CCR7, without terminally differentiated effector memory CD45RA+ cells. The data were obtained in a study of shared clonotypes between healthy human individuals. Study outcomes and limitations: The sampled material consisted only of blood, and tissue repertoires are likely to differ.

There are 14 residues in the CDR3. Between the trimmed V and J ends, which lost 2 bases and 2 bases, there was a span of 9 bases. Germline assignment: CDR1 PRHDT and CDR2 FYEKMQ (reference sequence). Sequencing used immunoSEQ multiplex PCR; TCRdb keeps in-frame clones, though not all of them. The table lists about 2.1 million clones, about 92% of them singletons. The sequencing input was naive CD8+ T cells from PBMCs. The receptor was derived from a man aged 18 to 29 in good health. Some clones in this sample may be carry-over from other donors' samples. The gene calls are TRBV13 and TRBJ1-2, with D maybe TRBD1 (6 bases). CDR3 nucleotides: TGTGCCAGCAGCTTATATAGGGGGAACTATGGCTACACCTTC. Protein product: CASSLYRGNYGYTF.